These 31 T cell receptor beta chains originate from one sample sequenced in a study of shared clonotypes between healthy human individuals. The repertoire was sequenced with immunoSEQ multiplex PCR; TCRdb's copy has only in-frame clones and lacks some. This sample has approximately 1,500,000 clones, with roughly 98% found just once. The source material was naive CD4+ T cells sorted from blood. Indicated subset: CD45RA+ positively selected. The receptors originated from a man younger than 45 in good health.

V and J are TRBV4-1 and TRBJ2-7, with D possibly being TRBD2 (6 bases). Trimming removed 9 bases from V and 0 bases from J, with 12 bases in between. The V gene's germline CDR1 is MGHRA and CDR2 YSYEKL. This CDR3 has 13 amino acids. CDR3 loop: CARSGELSYEQYF. The CDR3 DNA follows: TGCGCCAGATCGGGGGAGCTCTCCTACGAGCAGTACTTC.

This clone was seen just once. The chain links TRBV10-2 to TRBJ2-5; 7 nucleotides line up with TRBD2. Germline trimming cut 2 bases from V and 4 bases from J; bases unmatched to any gene: 7. CDR3 size: 15 residues. Germline-derived CDR1 and CDR2 are WSHSY and SAAADI. In nucleotides, the CDR3 is TGCGCCAGCAGTGAGGTCGCGGGAGCGAGAGAGACCCAGTACTTC. Translating it yields CASSEVAGARETQYF.

J is TRBJ2-5 and V is TRBV7-2, with 8 bases lining up with TRBD1. Germline V CDR1 and CDR2: SGHTA, FQGNSA. V was pared by 1 base and J by 5 bases, with 6 bases of the junction left unmatched. CDR3 length: 15 residues. The CDR3 nucleotides read TGTGCCAGCAGCTTAGGGGACAGGATGGTTGAGACCCAGTACTTC. Amino acids: CASSLGDRMVETQYF.

The chain uses TRBV5-1 and TRBJ2-1; D might be TRBD2 (5 bases). The CDR3 has 13 residues. The ends were cut back, 7 bases at V and 2 bases at J, with 10 bases in the middle. Germline V lookup: CDR1 SGHRS, CDR2 YFSETQ. CDR3: CASGESPYNEQFF. In DNA form, the CDR3 reads TGCGCCAGCGGGGAGAGTCCCTACAATGAGCAGTTCTTC.

This clone was detected once. The chain has TRBV2 and TRBJ2-5; no clear D. The V gene lost 11 bases and the J gene lost 0 bases, with 19 bases spanning the gap. Germline values: CDR1 SNHLY, CDR2 FYNNEI. CDR3 length: 15 amino acids. The CDR3 protein is CASKPRGHYQETQYF. The CDR3, as DNA: TGTGCCTCCAAGCCGCGAGGTCACTACCAAGAGACCCAGTACTTC. Filled out from reference TRBV2 and TRBJ2-5, the complete variable domain reads EPEVTQTPSHQVTQMGQEVILRCVPISNHLYFYWYRQILGQKVEFLVSFYNNEISEKSEIFDDQFSVERPDGSNFTLKIRSTKLEDSAMYFCASKPRGHYQETQYFGPGTRLLVL.

The chain has TRBV28 and TRBJ2-3, with a tentative D call TRBD2 (6 bases). Germline CDR1 is MDHEN and CDR2 is SYDVKM. The CDR3 sequence is 14 residues long. The ends were cut back, 5 bases at V and 4 bases at J, with 13 bases in the middle. CDR3 bases: TGTGCCAGCAGTAGGGGCAGGGAGGCAGATACGCAGTATTTT. Protein: CASSRGREADTQYF.

This clone was observed a single time. The V call is TRBV29-1, the J call TRBJ2-5, with TRBD2 identical over 7 bases. The CDR3 loop spans 13 amino acids. J gave up 5 bases and V 6 bases, and 9 bases lay outside the gene matches. Looked up from germline, CDR1 is SQVTM and CDR2 is ANQGSEA. The CDR3 here is CSVARDGGETQYF. CDR3 DNA: TGCAGCGTGGCCCGGGACGGGGGGGAGACCCAGTACTTC.

The CDR3 DNA sequence: TGTGCCAGCAGCTTAGATCCAGCGGGGAGCTCCTACGAGCAGTACTTC. It specifies CASSLDPAGSSYEQYF. This chain uses TRBV7-2 with TRBJ2-7; 7 nucleotides line up with TRBD2. Trimming removed 1 base from V and 0 bases from J; junction bases left unmatched: 6. CDR1 and CDR2 (germline): SGHTA, FQGNSA. The CDR3 loop spans 16 amino acids. The full variable domain, its missing parts supplied by reference TRBV7-2 and TRBJ2-7, is GAGVSQSPSNKVTEKGKDVELRCDPISGHTALYWYRQSLGQGLEFLIYFQGNSAPDKSGLPSDRFSAERTGGSVSTLTIQRTQQEDSAVYLCASSLDPAGSSYEQYFGPGTRLTVT.

The CDR3 loop reads CASSLAQEYNEQFF. CDR3 DNA sequence: TGTGCCAGCAGCTTAGCCCAGGAGTACAATGAGCAGTTCTTC. The chain links TRBV11-3 to TRBJ2-1, with unresolved D. The germline gives CDR1 SGHNT, CDR2 YENEEA. Trimming took 1 base from V and 4 from J, leaving 8 bases between them. CDR3 length: 14 residues.

The V and J genes are TRBV5-4 and TRBJ2-1; TRBD2 aligns across 7 bases. V lost 4 bases and J lost 10; bases outside the gene matches: 5. Germline CDR1 reads SGHNT; CDR2 reads YYREEE (reference sequence). The CDR3 extends over 12 amino acids. The CDR3 loop is CASSRSGKEQFF. In DNA form, the CDR3 reads TGTGCCAGCAGCAGGAGCGGGAAGGAGCAGTTCTTC.

The CDR3: CASSRQGSDEQYF. The CDR3 DNA reads as TGCGCCAGCAGTCGACAGGGAAGCGACGAGCAGTACTTC. The chain carries TRBV5-1 and TRBJ2-7; 7 bases match TRBD1. Germline-derived CDR1 and CDR2 are SGHRS and YFSETQ. J gave up 5 bases and V 5 bases, and 7 bases lay outside the gene matches. The CDR3 is made up of 13 amino acids. The entire variable domain, with the rest obtained from reference TRBV5-1 and TRBJ2-7, is as follows: KAGVTQTPRYLIKTRGQQVTLSCSPISGHRSVSWYQQTPGQGLQFLFEYFSETQRNKGNFPGRFSGRQFSNSRSEMNVSTLELGDSALYLCASSRQGSDEQYFGPGTRLTVT.

The chain couples TRBV14 to TRBJ2-1; 7 bases agree with TRBD1. The CDR3 contains 17 residues. V shed 4 bases and J 4 bases; nucleotides not matched to a gene: 13. Germline CDR1 is SGHDN and CDR2 is FVKESK. CDR3 sequence: CASSPGTVVLRYNEQFF. DNA for the CDR3: TGTGCCAGCAGCCCTGGGACAGTAGTCCTCAGATACAATGAGCAGTTCTTC.

The J gene is TRBJ2-5, the V gene TRBV6-1; D is tentatively TRBD1 or TRBD2 (6 bases each). The CDR3 is 10 residues long. Germline CDR1 and CDR2: MNHNS and SASEGT. Trimming pared 11 bases from V and 13 bases from J, leaving 17 bases between. The CDR3 bases are TGTGCCGGCGGGACACCCGTTTCGTACTTC. Translated: CAGGTPVSYF.

This sequence joins TRBV4-1 and TRBJ2-7; 7 bases map to TRBD1. Germline CDR1 MGHRA, CDR2 YSYEKL. V lost 0 bases to trimming and J lost 4 bases; unmatched junction nucleotides: 12. This CDR3 region has 17 residues. The CDR3 DNA reads TGCGCCAGCAGCCAAGATGTCACCAGGGGGATATCGTACGAGCAGTACTTC. It yields the protein CASSQDVTRGISYEQYF.

The chain recombines TRBV7-9 with TRBJ1-5, with D maybe TRBD1 (5 bases). The V gene lost 2 bases and the J gene lost 6 bases, with 11 bases spanning the gap. The germline V gene encodes CDR1 SEHNR and CDR2 FQNEAQ (reference sequence). The CDR3 consists of 14 residues. The CDR3 DNA is TGTGCCAGCAGCTTACAGGGCGAGGGTCAGCCCCAGCATTTT. Translating it yields CASSLQGEGQPQHF.

The V gene is TRBV20-1, the J gene TRBJ2-5; D ambiguous. Germline V gene sequence: CDR1 DFQATT, CDR2 SNEGSKA (reference sequence). V was shortened by 5 bases and J by 5 bases, with 9 bases between the two germline ends. The CDR3 runs to 11 residues. The CDR3 nucleotides are TGCAGTGCTGAAGACGGGGAGACCCAGTACTTC. Protein sequence: CSAEDGETQYF.

The chain links TRBV5-1 to TRBJ2-3, with TRBD2 identical over 9 bases. The CDR3 totals 21 residues. The germline CDR1 and CDR2 sequences are SGHRS and YFSETQ. Trimming cost V 1 base and J 1 base; bases outside gene matches: 19. CDR3 region: CASSLYFASGNTGTGTDTQYF. Here the CDR3 DNA reads TGCGCCAGCAGCTTGTACTTTGCTAGCGGGAATACGGGGACTGGCACAGATACGCAGTATTTT.

The CDR3 sequence: CASRNPLVGRGNTEAFF. As DNA, the CDR3 is TGCGCCAGCAGGAATCCCCTAGTTGGCAGGGGGAACACTGAAGCTTTCTTT. The gene calls are TRBV23-1 and TRBJ1-1; D is perhaps TRBD1 (6 bases). TRBV23-1 is an ORF, and what it does is uncertain. The CDR3 runs to 17 residues. The germline V and J ends were trimmed by 6 bases and 1 base, with 21 bases remaining between them.

CDR3 residues: CASSPNRHSTNTEAFF. The CDR3 nucleotides read TGTGCCAGCAGCCCAAATCGCCACAGCACGAACACTGAAGCTTTCTTT. The chain is built from TRBV7-9 and TRBJ1-1; D call uncertain. The CDR3 runs to 16 residues. Germline V gene lookup returns CDR1 SEHNR and CDR2 FQNEAQ (reference sequence). The V and J ends lost 5 bases and 1 base respectively, with 17 bases between them.

The chain employs TRBV6-1 and TRBJ2-7; D perhaps matches TRBD1 (6 bases). V was shortened by 4 bases and J by 0 bases, with 10 bases between the two germline ends. The CDR3 contains 14 residues. Germline values: CDR1 MNHNS, CDR2 SASEGT. CDR3 region: CASSVNRDSYEQYF. The CDR3 bases are TGTGCCAGCAGTGTAAACAGGGACTCCTACGAGCAGTACTTC.

V and J are TRBV9 and TRBJ2-1; D may be TRBD2 (6 bases). Trimming left V 0 bases short and J 5 bases short, with 12 bases between. The germline V gene has CDR1 SGDLS and CDR2 YYNGEE. The CDR3 totals 15 residues. The CDR3 DNA reads as TGTGCCAGCAGCGTAGTCTCGGGAGCGAACAATGAGCAGTTCTTC. Protein product: CASSVVSGANNEQFF.

The V call is TRBV5-6, the J call TRBJ2-5, with 10 bases that match TRBD1. The CDR3 length is 15 residues. The V and J ends lost 2 bases and 5 bases, in that order; junction bases with no gene match: 6. Germline loops: CDR1 SGHDT, CDR2 YYEEEE. The CDR3 DNA is TGTGCCAGCAGCTTACGACGACAGGGGGCTGAGACCCAGTACTTC. The encoded protein is CASSLRRQGAETQYF.

This clone appeared a single time. The chain couples TRBV4-1 to TRBJ2-4, with 12 bases that match TRBD2. Looked up from germline, CDR1 is MGHRA and CDR2 is YSYEKL. The CDR3 contains 17 residues. The V and J ends lost 2 bases and 4 bases, in that order; junction bases with no gene match: 6. CDR3 nucleotide sequence: TGCGCCAGCAGCCAACCAACTAGCGGGAGGAGGAAAAACATTCAGTACTTC. Its translation: CASSQPTSGRRKNIQYF.

The chain has TRBV7-2 and TRBJ2-1, with no clear D. Trimming left V 0 bases short and J 5 bases short, with 8 bases between. The V gene's germline CDR1 is SGHTA and CDR2 FQGNSA. The CDR3 totals 14 residues. CDR3 bases: TGTGCCAGCAGCTTAGCCCCCGAGAACAATGAGCAGTTCTTC. Residues: CASSLAPENNEQFF.

The chain joins TRBV29-1 to TRBJ2-2; the D gene is possibly TRBD1 (6 bases). This CDR3 spans 17 amino acids. The V end was cut by 1 base, the J end by 2 bases, with 17 bases between. Germline V CDR1 and CDR2: SQVTM, ANQGSEA. The CDR3 DNA reads TGCAGCGTTGAAGGTAAGAAGGCAGGGGAAAACACCGGGGAGCTGTTTTTT. The encoded protein is CSVEGKKAGENTGELFF.

The chain uses TRBV4-1 and TRBJ1-5, with D uncertain. The germline V gene has CDR1 MGHRA and CDR2 YSYEKL. This CDR3 is built from 14 residues. Trimming took 0 bases from V and 7 from J, leaving 10 bases between them. CDR3 DNA: TGCGCCAGCAGCCAAGAAGGTGCTCGGCAGCCCCAGCATTTT. Its translation: CASSQEGARQPQHF.

The CDR3 region is CASSQLTSGRQETQYF. CDR3 bases: TGCGCCAGCAGCCAACTGACTAGCGGGAGACAAGAGACCCAGTACTTC. V gene TRBV5-1 combines with J gene TRBJ2-5; 12 nucleotides align to TRBD2. After removal of 4 bases from V and 2 bases from J, the junction contained 6 bases not matched to a gene. There are 16 residues in the CDR3. Germline CDR1 is SGHRS and CDR2 is YFSETQ.

On this clone: Other DNA sequences in the same sample also yield this CDR3. The chain uses TRBV10-3 and TRBJ2-3; D gene uncertain. The CDR3 has 13 residues. Germline V lookup: CDR1 ENHRY, CDR2 SYGVKD. Trimming took off 0 bases at V and 0 bases at J, with 1 base between the two ends. CDR3 sequence: CAISESSTDTQYF. CDR3 nucleotide sequence: TGTGCCATCAGTGAGTCGAGCACAGATACGCAGTATTTT.

J is TRBJ2-7 and V is TRBV6-1, with a weak D call TRBD2 (7 bases). CDR3 length: 14 residues. V was trimmed by 7 bases and J by 2 bases, leaving 15 bases between them. CDR1 is MNHNS, CDR2 SASEGT, per germline. CDR3 DNA sequence: TGTGCCAGCACGGTAGGGGGGGATGCCTACGAGCAGTACTTC. This encodes CASTVGGDAYEQYF.

This chain uses TRBV18 with TRBJ1-1; D perhaps matches TRBD1 (6 bases). Germline CDR1 reads KGHSH; CDR2 reads LQKENI. Trimming pared 3 bases from V and 8 bases from J, leaving 16 bases between. This CDR3 region has 14 residues. CDR3 nucleotide sequence: TGTGCCAGCTCACCCCGGGACACTTCGAGGGAAGCTTTCTTT. Its protein product is CASSPRDTSREAFF.

The chain employs TRBV6-5 and TRBJ2-1, with a weak D call TRBD1 (6 bases). Germline assignment: CDR1 MNHEY and CDR2 SVGAGI. The CDR3 has 15 residues. V lost 2 bases and J 1 base, leaving 9 bases between the germline ends. Written as DNA, the CDR3 is TGTGCCAGCAGTTACGGGACACTTTCCTACAATGAGCAGTTCTTC. Its translation: CASSYGTLSYNEQFF.